A single sample is the source of the 7 T cell receptor beta chains below, sequenced in a study of beta chain features in type 1 diabetes. Findings and limits, study-wide: Shorter TCRB CDR3s, moderately but significantly so, were found in Type 1 diabetes patients in all four CD4+ subsets.

Every bit of the isolated RNA underwent reverse transcription, so sequencing read expressed TCRB transcripts. Method: immunoSEQ multiplex PCR; TCRdb's copy keeps in-frame clones and lacks some. The data contain 60,000 to 75,000 clones, 49% of them singletons. Their target antigens are unknown. The sequencing input was central memory CD4+ T cells from blood. These receptors were collected from a man aged 25-40 years with type 1 diabetes.

The sample holds a few counts of this clone. The chain has TRBV11-2 and TRBJ1-6; no definite D call. Germline V CDR1 and CDR2: SGHAT, FQNNGV. The CDR3 contains 13 residues. The V and J ends lost 0 bases and 13 bases respectively, with 10 bases between them. This CDR3 is CASSLDLWAPLHF. The DNA of the CDR3 is TGTGCCAGCAGCTTAGATCTGTGGGCGCCCCTCCACTTT.

This clone was picked up many times. V usage is TRBV14 and J usage is TRBJ2-1; D possibly corresponds to TRBD1 (5 bases). Germline CDR1 SGHDN, CDR2 FVKESK. Trimming left V 0 bases short and J 9 bases short, with 6 bases between. There are 12 residues in the CDR3. The CDR3 region is CASSQDRGEQFF. CDR3 bases: TGTGCCAGCAGCCAAGATAGGGGTGAGCAGTTCTTC.

The chain is built from TRBV27 and TRBJ2-7; TRBD1 matches at 7 bases. The germline V gene encodes CDR1 MNHEY and CDR2 SMNVEV (reference sequence). The V and J ends lost 3 bases and 1 base, in that order; junction bases with no gene match: 6. CDR3 length equals 15 residues. CDR3 bases: TGTGCCAGCAGTTTCCAACCGGGACAGTCCTACGAGCAGTACTTC. Translation: CASSFQPGQSYEQYF.

The rearrangement links TRBV2 to TRBJ1-1, with 7 bases matching TRBD1. J gave up 4 bases and V 6 bases, and 8 bases lay outside the gene matches. This CDR3 is 14 amino acids long. CDR1 and CDR2 (germline): SNHLY, FYNNEI. Written as DNA, the CDR3 is TGTGCCAGCAGGGTCGACAGGGTGGGCACTGAAGCTTTCTTT. Encoded protein: CASRVDRVGTEAFF. Supplemented by reference TRBV2 and TRBJ1-1, the full variable domain reads EPEVTQTPSHQVTQMGQEVILRCVPISNHLYFYWYRQILGQKVEFLVSFYNNEISEKSEIFDDQFSVERPDGSNFTLKIRSTKLEDSAMYFCASRVDRVGTEAFFGQGTRLTVV.

Only a few counts were recorded for this clone. The V and J genes are TRBV2 and TRBJ1-5; D perhaps matches TRBD1 (5 bases). This CDR3 is 14 amino acids long. Germline V gene data show CDR1 as SNHLY and CDR2 as FYNNEI. Trimming removed 2 bases at V and 4 bases at J, with 9 bases between. The CDR3 is CASSEMAGNQPQHF. DNA for the CDR3: TGTGCCAGCAGTGAAATGGCAGGGAATCAGCCCCAGCATTTT.

The gene calls are TRBV7-2 and TRBJ2-7; 7 bases map to TRBD2. V shed 5 bases, J shed 0 bases, and the junction held 16 bases outside the gene matches. The CDR3 extends over 18 amino acids. Germline V gives CDR1 SGHTA, CDR2 FQGNSA. Here the CDR3 DNA reads TGTGCCAGCAGCCAAGCCTCCCCTCTAGCGGTACTCTCCTACGAGCAGTACTTC. Its protein product is CASSQASPLAVLSYEQYF.

This clone has a handful of counts. The V and J genes are TRBV11-2 and TRBJ2-1, with a weak D call TRBD2 (5 bases). The CDR3 sequence is 15 residues long. Germline assignment: CDR1 SGHAT and CDR2 FQNNGV. The germline V and J ends were trimmed by 0 bases and 5 bases, with 11 bases remaining between them. The CDR3 loop reads CASSLDAAENNEQFF. CDR3 coding DNA: TGTGCCAGCAGCTTAGATGCAGCGGAGAACAATGAGCAGTTCTTC.